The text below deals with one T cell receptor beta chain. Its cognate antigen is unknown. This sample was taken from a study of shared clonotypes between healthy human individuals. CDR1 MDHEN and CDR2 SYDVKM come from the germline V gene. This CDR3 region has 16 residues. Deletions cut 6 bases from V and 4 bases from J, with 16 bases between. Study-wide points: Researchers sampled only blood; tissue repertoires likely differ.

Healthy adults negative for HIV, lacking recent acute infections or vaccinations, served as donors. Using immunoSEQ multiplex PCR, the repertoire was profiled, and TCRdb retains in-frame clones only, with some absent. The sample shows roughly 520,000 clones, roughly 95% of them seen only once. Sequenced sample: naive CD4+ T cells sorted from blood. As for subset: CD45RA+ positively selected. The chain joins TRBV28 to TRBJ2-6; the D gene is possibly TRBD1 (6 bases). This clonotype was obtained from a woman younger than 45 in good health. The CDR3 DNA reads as TGTGCCAGCAGCGGCGAAGGGACACCAGGGGCCAACGTCCTGACTTTC. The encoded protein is CASSGEGTPGANVLTF.